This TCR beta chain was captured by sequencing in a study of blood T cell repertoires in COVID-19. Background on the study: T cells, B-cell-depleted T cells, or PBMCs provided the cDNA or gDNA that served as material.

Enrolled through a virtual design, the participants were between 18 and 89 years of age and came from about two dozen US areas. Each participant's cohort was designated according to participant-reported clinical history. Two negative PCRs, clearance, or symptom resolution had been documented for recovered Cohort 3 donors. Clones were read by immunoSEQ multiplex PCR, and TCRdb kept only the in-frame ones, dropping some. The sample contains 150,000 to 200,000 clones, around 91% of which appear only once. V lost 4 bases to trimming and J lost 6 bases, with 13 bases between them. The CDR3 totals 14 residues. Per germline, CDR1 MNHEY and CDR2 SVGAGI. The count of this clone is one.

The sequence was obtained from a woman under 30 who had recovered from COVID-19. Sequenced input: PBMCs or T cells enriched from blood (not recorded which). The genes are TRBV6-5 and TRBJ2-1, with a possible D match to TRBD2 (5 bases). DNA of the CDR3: TGTGCCAGCAGTTTAGCGCCAGCCGCCAATGAGCAGTTCTTC. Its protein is CASSLAPAANEQFF.